These 24 T cell receptor beta chains were sequenced from one sample in a study of naive and memory T cell subsets. Study outcomes and limitations: Especially in CD8 cells, naive repertoires contained a few larger clonotypes, possibly CD45RA-re-expressing memory cells.

Both TRBC1 and TRBC2 were covered by a beta constant-region primer of two equimolar oligonucleotides. The ligated cDNA underwent four PCR rounds using SP2 and nested alpha and beta constant-region primers. Via MiXCR, TCRdb re-called the UMI-ligation and nested PCR reads, giving one row per CDR3 protein. The sample has about 90,000 distinct CDR3 sequences, around 10% seen once. These TCRs are of unknown antigen specificity. Sequencing input: naive CD4+ T cells from blood. All receptors come from a human donor in good health.

The chain joins TRBV6-2 or TRBV6-3 to TRBJ1-4, with D uncertain. The CDR3 consists of 12 residues. Trimming took off 6 bases at V and 8 bases at J, with 10 bases between the two ends. Germline values: CDR1 MNHEY, CDR2 SVGEGT. The CDR3 DNA is TGTGCCAGCAGATACGGTGGAGAAAAACTGTTTTTT. Its protein is CASRYGGEKLFF.

This clonotype was observed a handful of times. The chain has TRBV9 and TRBJ1-2; D is unresolved. The V gene's germline CDR1 is SGDLS and CDR2 YYNGEE. Trimming removed 0 bases from V and 7 bases from J, with 25 bases in between. The CDR3 sequence is 18 residues long. The CDR3 is CASSVGGGKRRSIRGYTF. Written as DNA, the CDR3 is TGTGCCAGCAGCGTAGGTGGCGGAAAGAGGAGGTCAATTCGTGGCTACACCTTC.

This clonotype has a count of ten or more. The genes are TRBV11-1 and TRBJ2-1; D ambiguous. The ends were cut back, 5 bases at V and 3 bases at J, with 5 bases in the middle. The CDR3 sequence is 12 residues long. Germline V CDR1 and CDR2: SGHAT, FQDESV (reference sequence). CDR3 sequence: CASSPDYNEQFF. DNA for the CDR3: TGTGCCAGCAGCCCTGACTACAATGAGCAGTTCTTC.

This chain connects TRBV7-8 to TRBJ2-1; TRBD2 agrees at 9 bases. V lost 4 bases to trimming and J lost 7 bases; unmatched junction nucleotides: 11. This CDR3 spans 16 amino acids. Germline assignment: CDR1 SGHVS and CDR2 FQNEAQ. The CDR3 nucleotides read TGTGCCAGCAGCTCCCGAGCGGGAGGAGGTGGAAATGAGCAGTTCTTC. Protein sequence: CASSSRAGGGGNEQFF.

This clonotype was seen more than once but under ten times. This chain links TRBV20-1 with TRBJ2-1, with 9 bases lining up with TRBD2. V was pared by 1 base and J by 10 bases, with 5 bases of the junction left unmatched. The CDR3 has 13 amino acids. Germline V gene data show CDR1 as DFQATT and CDR2 as SNEGSKA (reference sequence). The CDR3 sequence: CSARVDLAGEQFF. CDR3 DNA sequence: TGCAGTGCTAGAGTTGATCTAGCGGGGGAGCAGTTCTTC.

This clonotype was recorded at least ten times. This chain connects TRBV4-3 to TRBJ2-7, with 7 bases matching TRBD1. The CDR3 is made up of 14 amino acids. Germline V lookup: CDR1 LGHNA, CDR2 YSLEER. J lost 2 bases, V lost 3 bases, and 4 bases had no gene match. CDR3 nucleotide sequence: TGCGCCAGCAGCCACGCCGACAGGGCCTACGAGCAGTACTTC. Amino acid sequence: CASSHADRAYEQYF.

This clonotype occurred a few times. The CDR3 sequence: CASSLRGSAPRGQPQHF. CDR3 DNA sequence: TGTGCCAGCAGTTTGAGGGGTTCGGCACCGCGGGGACAGCCCCAGCATTTT. This chain uses TRBV12-3 or TRBV12-4 with TRBJ1-5; D is perhaps TRBD1 (5 bases). Trimming removed 3 bases at V and 7 bases at J, with 22 bases between. The CDR3 is made up of 17 amino acids.

This clonotype came up a few times. The genes are TRBV5-1 and TRBJ2-3, with TRBD2 identical over 8 bases. This CDR3 spans 16 amino acids. V shed 0 bases, J shed 4 bases, and the junction held 7 bases outside the gene matches. CDR1 and CDR2 (germline): SGHRS, YFSETQ. Here the CDR3 reads CASSLASGRGPDTQYF. CDR3 nucleotides: TGCGCCAGCAGCTTGGCCAGCGGGAGAGGCCCAGATACGCAGTATTTT.

There are many counts of this clonotype. This chain connects TRBV15 to TRBJ2-3; 9 bases agree with TRBD2. After removal of 2 bases from V and 4 bases from J, the junction contained 13 bases not matched to a gene. Germline V gives CDR1 LNHNV, CDR2 YYDKDF (reference sequence). This CDR3 has 18 amino acids. The CDR3 nucleotides read TGTGCCACCAGCAGACGAGAGAAGGCGCTAGCGGGGTCAGATACGCAGTATTTT. Translated, it gives CATSRREKALAGSDTQYF.

This clonotype showed up many times. The chain joins TRBV24-1 to TRBJ2-5; 8 bases are a match to TRBD2. This CDR3 region has 15 residues. Trimming took 2 bases from V and 2 from J; bases not matched to a gene: 3. CDR1 KGHDR and CDR2 SFDVKD come from the germline V gene. CDR3: CATSDWGTRQETQYF. The CDR3 DNA is TGTGCCACCAGTGATTGGGGGACTAGACAAGAGACCCAGTACTTC.

The sample holds a few counts of this clonotype. V usage is TRBV7-2 and J usage is TRBJ2-7, with no clear D. Germline V lookup: CDR1 SGHTA, CDR2 FQGNSA. This CDR3 spans 11 amino acids. V shed 4 bases and J shed 4 bases, with 5 bases lying between them. The CDR3 region is CASSSNYEQYF. The CDR3, as DNA: TGTGCCAGCAGCTCCAATTACGAGCAGTACTTC.

J is TRBJ2-1 and V is TRBV6-2 or TRBV6-3; 7 bases align to TRBD1. In germline, CDR1 is MNHEY, CDR2 SVGEGT. Trimming took 5 bases from V and 2 from J; bases not matched to a gene: 3. The CDR3 is made up of 14 amino acids. CDR3 amino acids: CASSRDRPYNEQFF. DNA of the CDR3: TGTGCCAGCAGTCGGGACAGACCCTACAATGAGCAGTTCTTC.

J is TRBJ1-2 and V is TRBV6-5; D remains ambiguous. Trimming pared 5 bases from V and 5 bases from J, leaving 18 bases between. The CDR3 is 15 residues long. The germline gives CDR1 MNHEY, CDR2 SVGAGI. The CDR3 coding sequence is TGTGCCAGCAGTCCCCAGAAAGGGCAGCTTTATGGCTACACCTTC. Its protein product is CASSPQKGQLYGYTF.

The rearrangement joins TRBV2 to TRBJ2-5, with 10 bases fitting TRBD2. V shed 6 bases and J 2 bases; nucleotides not matched to a gene: 9. Germline V gives CDR1 SNHLY, CDR2 FYNNEI. This CDR3 has 16 residues. Here the CDR3 reads CASRAPGLARQETQYF. For the CDR3, the DNA is TGTGCCAGCAGGGCTCCGGGACTAGCGCGTCAAGAGACCCAGTACTTC.

This clonotype was seen many times. The J gene is TRBJ2-7, the V gene TRBV20-1, with D unresolved. Germline V gene data show CDR1 as DFQATT and CDR2 as SNEGSKA (reference sequence). V lost 0 bases and J lost 7, with 10 bases in between. The CDR3 loop spans 12 amino acids. CDR3 coding DNA: TGCAGTGCTAGAGATAACCACGAAGAGCAGTACTTC. Protein product: CSARDNHEEQYF.

This clonotype was counted between two and nine times. This sequence joins TRBV30 and TRBJ2-3; D unclear. The germline V gene encodes CDR1 GTSNPN and CDR2 SVGIG (reference sequence). V was clipped by 2 bases and J by 2 bases, with 8 bases between them. The CDR3 is made up of 13 amino acids. CDR3 DNA sequence: TGTGCCTGGAGTAGTGGGTTCACAGATACGCAGTATTTT. It encodes CAWSSGFTDTQYF.

A few counts support this clonotype. The chain has TRBV25-1 and TRBJ1-6; maybe TRBD1 (5 bases). Trimming cost V 8 bases and J 4 bases, with 18 bases left between them. CDR3 length: 16 residues. Germline V lookup: CDR1 MGHDK, CDR2 SYGVNS. The CDR3 DNA reads TGTGCCAGCGGGGCCCTGAAGGGCTCGTATAATTCACCCCTCCACTTT. It yields the protein CASGALKGSYNSPLHF.

The gene calls are TRBV7-9 and TRBJ1-5, with TRBD1 matching 8 bases. CDR3 size: 15 residues. CDR1 SEHNR and CDR2 FQNEAQ come from the germline V gene (reference sequence). V lost 1 base to trimming and J lost 10 bases; unmatched junction nucleotides: 9. Written as DNA, the CDR3 is TGTGCCAGCAGCTTAGGGGACAGGACTGTCGATCCCCAGCATTTT. Its protein is CASSLGDRTVDPQHF.

The gene calls are TRBV7-3 and TRBJ2-2; D not resolved. Germline CDR1 is SGHTA and CDR2 is FQGTGA. Trimming cost V 1 base and J 6 bases, with 6 bases left between them. This CDR3 has 13 amino acids. The CDR3 sequence: CASSLSSSGELFF. The CDR3 nucleotides are TGTGCCAGCAGCTTAAGTTCGTCCGGGGAGCTGTTTTTT.

This clonotype has ten or more counts. This rearrangement joins TRBV7-8 to TRBJ1-1; a possible D gene is TRBD1 (6 bases). Trimming pared 4 bases from V and 1 base from J, leaving 13 bases between. Germline CDR1 and CDR2: SGHVS and FQNEAQ. This CDR3 has 15 residues. In DNA, the CDR3 is TGTGCCAGCAGCTCTCCCGGGACATCGAACACTGAAGCTTTCTTT. This codes for CASSSPGTSNTEAFF.

The chain recombines TRBV6-2 or TRBV6-3 with TRBJ2-3; TRBD2 agrees at 9 bases. Germline lookup yields CDR1 MNHEY and CDR2 SVGEGT. The CDR3 length is 16 residues. Trimming at V came to 2 bases and at J to 8 bases, leaving 11 bases not matched to a gene. As DNA, the CDR3 is TGTGCCAGCAGTTACGAACTAGCGGGTCGCATCGTTACGCAGTATTTT. This translates into CASSYELAGRIVTQYF.

The chain joins TRBV3-1 to TRBJ2-7; 7 bases line up with TRBD1. CDR3 length: 14 residues. Germline CDR1 LGHDT, CDR2 YNNKEL (reference sequence). Trimming at V came to 4 bases and at J to 6 bases, leaving 9 bases not matched to a gene. CDR3 bases: TGTGCCAGCAGCCCAACAGGGGCGGTTAGCGAGCAGTACTTC. Amino acids: CASSPTGAVSEQYF.

The table lists this clonotype with a count of one. One base away lies a much larger clone, so this may be a sequencing read error. The chain employs TRBV5-1 and TRBJ2-6, with D unclear. Trimming removed 8 bases at V and 1 base at J, with 22 bases between. In germline, CDR1 is SGHRS, CDR2 YFSETQ. This CDR3 is built from 18 residues. CDR3 sequence (DNA): TGCGCCAGAAGCCTCAACCTACTGGGATCATCTGGGGCCAACGTCCTGACTTTC. Amino acid sequence: CARSLNLLGSSGANVLTF.

The chain employs TRBV7-9 and TRBJ2-7, with D hard to call. V was cut by 6 bases and J by 2 bases, with 14 bases left in between. Germline CDR1 is SEHNR and CDR2 is FQNEAQ (reference sequence). The CDR3 length is 14 residues. In DNA form, the CDR3 reads TGTGCCAGCAGACCTCGGGCGAGAGCCTACGAGCAGTACTTC. It yields the protein CASRPRARAYEQYF. The full variable domain, completed using reference TRBV7-9 and TRBJ2-7, is DTGVSQNPRHKITKRGQNVTFRCDPISEHNRLYWYRQTLGQGPEFLTYFQNEAQLEKSRLLSDRFSAERPKGSFSTLEIQRTEQGDSAMYLCASRPRARAYEQYFGPGTRLTVT.